This T cell receptor (beta chain) was documented in a study of cytomegalovirus exposure and HLA in healthy donors (dated by TCRdb to about 2017). About the investigation overall: According to a later analysis, one platform produced both the roughly 110 validation repertoires and the 670 or so repertoires of the first cohort. The aim of the study was to test whether cataloging public T cell receptors could identify signatures of past pathogen exposure. In addition to the first cohort of 666 subjects, a separate validation cohort of under 150 different subjects was used. The study combined high-throughput TCR immunosequencing, statistical association of individual TCRs with disease status, and machine learning to predict cytomegalovirus infection status.

Libraries were prepared through the immunoSEQ multiplex PCR assay. Concerning the study's data processing: A statistical classification framework was built for diagnosing cytomegalovirus status from the catalog of TCR beta chain sequences. TCRdb carries this immuneACCESS record with in-frame sequences only. Its versions omit some clonotypes, under half of them owing to an unresolved V gene in the studies checked, with the rest unexplained. That table supplies the V and J calls and clone size; D and trimming were determined from the DNA. A total of about 120,000 clones appear in this sample, approximately 90% of them only once. In total, the top ten clones hold around 6% of the sample. Notes on this clone: What antigen it recognizes has not been identified. No clone much larger than this one lies a single base away; base qualities are absent.

On the study overall, not on this receptor specifically: The study gave a list of about 150 TCR beta chains associated with cytomegalovirus. The validation cohort had no HLA typing available for a later analysis, so co-occurrence within that cohort was assessed over all 130 or so repertoires. In vitro tests confirmed that three of the cytomegalovirus-associated TCR beta chains recognize cytomegalovirus antigens. In a later analysis, TCRs clustered in the first cohort were found to also tend to co-occur in the roughly 120 validation repertoires, with 94% of cluster scores above 0. Most TCR sequences were observed very rarely across donors, whereas some public TCRs were present in many individuals. The classifier was reported to diagnose cytomegalovirus status with high specificity and sensitivity in both the original cohort and the validation cohort. According to the authors, the approach could potentially be generalized to other disease states and immunological phenotypes.

The donors belonged to the validation cohort of over a hundred subjects, which was separate from the 666-subject first cohort. The germline V gene encodes CDR1 SGHRS and CDR2 YFSETQ. Inclusive of the bounding cysteine and phenylalanine, the CDR3 is 17 residues long. Only the CDR3 part of the read is kept: 51 bases, read in frame from the first base. The junction shows trimming of 4 bases on V and 4 bases on J, and the gene matches do not reach 9 bases of it. This sequence originates from a woman in her late teens or twenties in good health and CMV-seropositive. The sequencing input was PBMCs. The chain uses TRBV5-1 and TRBJ2-3, and 13 junctional nucleotides match TRBD2. The CDR3 region reads CASSRRGTSGDADTQYF. DNA sequence: TGCGCCAGCAGCCGGCGGGGGACTAGCGGGGACGCAGATACGCAGTATTTT. Where the CDR3 stops, the reference TRBV5-1 and TRBJ2-3 genes take over; the full variable domain is KAGVTQTPRYLIKTRGQQVTLSCSPISGHRSVSWYQQTPGQGLQFLFEYFSETQRNKGNFPGRFSGRQFSNSRSEMNVSTLELGDSALYLCASSRRGTSGDADTQYFGPGTRLTVL.